The 21 T cell receptor beta chains reported below all come from one sample, sequenced in a study of blood T cells in healthy people across ages. Primers used in a second PCR of roughly 7 to 12 cycles were a sample-barcoded 5' primer and a J-beta primer mix. TCRdb re-derived calls from the 5' RACE reads in MiXCR, one entry per CDR3 protein. The sample has over 500,000 distinct CDR3 sequences, 25% to 35% seen once. These same data were also listed under a study on T cells of mothers and their children.

Sequenced material: blood. The receptors were gathered from a boy aged 2 to 10 in good health.

The rearrangement links TRBV5-1 to TRBJ2-7; tentative D call: TRBD1 (6 bases). V lost 4 bases to trimming and J lost 5 bases, with 19 bases between them. The CDR3 length is 15 residues. Germline V gene sequence: CDR1 SGHRS, CDR2 YFSETQ. CDR3 in DNA: TGCGCCAGCAGCAAAGGGCTATGGGGGCGGGACGAGCAGTACTTC. Its protein product is CASSKGLWGRDEQYF.

The V gene is TRBV12-3 or TRBV12-4, the J gene TRBJ2-4, with TRBD1 identical over 9 bases. J lost 6 bases, V lost 5 bases, and 8 bases had no gene match. The CDR3 is made up of 15 amino acids. The CDR3 DNA reads TGTGCCAGCAGTAAGGGACAGGGCTTCCGAAACATTCAGTACTTC. This codes for CASSKGQGFRNIQYF.

The rearrangement joins TRBV20-1 to TRBJ2-5, with D unresolved. Per germline, CDR1 DFQATT and CDR2 SNEGSKA (reference sequence). The CDR3 has 14 amino acids. V was cut by 1 base and J by 5 bases, with 14 bases left in between. The CDR3 protein is CSARAYSNVETQYF. The CDR3 DNA sequence: TGCAGTGCTAGAGCCTATAGCAATGTGGAGACCCAGTACTTC.

This clonotype appeared a few times. V is TRBV6-2 or TRBV6-3 and J is TRBJ1-1; 7 bases line up with TRBD1. CDR3 length: 12 amino acids. CDR1 and CDR2 (germline): MNHEY, SVGEGT. V gave up 6 bases and J gave up 8 bases; unmatched junction bases: 6. This CDR3 reads CASRAGTAEAFF. In DNA form, the CDR3 reads TGTGCCAGCAGGGCCGGGACAGCCGAAGCTTTCTTT.

The V gene is TRBV12-3 or TRBV12-4, the J gene TRBJ1-5; D unresolved. The CDR3 runs to 13 residues. V lost 3 bases and J lost 6, with 9 bases in between. For the CDR3, the DNA is TGTGCCAGCAGTTTGCGGGCAGTTCAGCCCCAGCATTTT. It is translated as CASSLRAVQPQHF.

This clonotype was detected a few times. This chain uses TRBV21-1 with TRBJ1-4; the table calls TRBD1, which could not be checked here. TRBV21-1 is recorded as a pseudogene. The CDR3 length is 13 residues. CDR3: CASSRGFGEKLFF. CDR3 nucleotide sequence: TGTGCCAGCAGCAGGGGGTTTGGTGAAAAACTGTTTTTT.

This clonotype was found many times. The chain has TRBV7-3 and TRBJ2-1; 13 nucleotides align to TRBD2. Germline CDR1 is SGHTA and CDR2 is FQGTGA. V lost 5 bases and J lost 0; bases outside the gene matches: 1. This CDR3 spans 16 amino acids. The CDR3, as DNA: TGTGCCAGCAGCCGGACTAGCGGGGGCTCCTACAATGAGCAGTTCTTC. As protein: CASSRTSGGSYNEQFF.

A word on this clonotype: The junction departs from the called germline gene at one end, perhaps through a read error. CDR3 DNA: TGTGCCAGCAGCCTAGCCCCGGGGTATGAAGCTTTCTTT. Its translation is CASSLAPGYEAFF. The genes are TRBV7-2 and TRBJ1-1; no reliable D call. Germline V lookup: CDR1 SGHTA, CDR2 FQGNSA. The CDR3 is 13 amino acids.

V gene TRBV7-8 combines with J gene TRBJ2-1; 8 bases align to TRBD1. The J call is in doubt because the DNA end fits TRBJ2-7 better. The CDR3 has 14 amino acids. CDR1 and CDR2 from the germline V gene are SGHVS and FQNEAQ. The chain's CDR3 is CASSWLTGAYEQYF. The CDR3 nucleotides are TGTGCCAGCAGCTGGTTGACAGGGGCCTACGAGCAGTACTTC.

This clonotype showed up just a few times. CDR3 nucleotide sequence: TGTGCCAGCATTCCATACCGACTAGCGGGAGGGATGGACACCTACAATGAGCAGTTCTTC. Translation gives CASIPYRLAGGMDTYNEQFF. The chain recombines TRBV6-2 or TRBV6-3 with TRBJ2-1; 14 nucleotides agree with TRBD2. Germline CDR1 is MNHEY and CDR2 is SVGEGT. The trim removed 7 bases at V and 2 bases at J, leaving 16 bases unmatched. CDR3 length equals 20 residues.

This clonotype showed up just a few times. The V gene is TRBV5-1, the J gene TRBJ2-1; TRBD2 agrees at 13 bases. The CDR3 contains 17 residues. In germline, CDR1 is SGHRS, CDR2 YFSETQ. The V and J ends lost 4 bases and 3 bases, in that order; junction bases with no gene match: 7. CDR3 in amino acids: CASSKGLAGVGYNEQFF. The DNA for the CDR3 is TGCGCCAGCAGCAAAGGACTAGCGGGAGTAGGCTACAATGAGCAGTTCTTC.

The genes are TRBV7-9 and TRBJ1-2; D unclear. The CDR3 extends over 15 amino acids. The V end was cut by 1 base, the J end by 6 bases, with 15 bases between. Germline V gives CDR1 SEHNR, CDR2 FQNEAQ (reference sequence). The CDR3 nucleotides are TGTGCCAGCAGCTTAGTTGGCAGCCGTAGTGATGGCTACACCTTC. The encoded protein is CASSLVGSRSDGYTF.

CDR3 sequence: CSARDPAGWNEKLFF. As DNA, the CDR3 is TGCAGTGCTAGAGATCCCGCAGGGTGGAATGAAAAACTGTTTTTT. The chain couples TRBV20-1 to TRBJ1-4, with D tentatively TRBD1 (5 bases). Trimming removed 0 bases from V and 5 bases from J, with 13 bases in between. Germline V CDR1 and CDR2: DFQATT, SNEGSKA (reference sequence). The CDR3 has 15 residues.

This clonotype was recorded a few times. J is TRBJ1-1 and V is TRBV20-1; D is perhaps TRBD1 (6 bases). CDR1 and CDR2 from the germline V gene are DFQATT and SNEGSKA (reference sequence). V dropped 5 bases and J dropped 5 bases, with 12 bases sitting between them. The length of the CDR3 is 12 residues. The CDR3 protein is CSASGARTEAFF. CDR3 nucleotide sequence: TGCAGTGCTTCAGGGGCCCGGACTGAAGCTTTCTTT.

The chain is built from TRBV19 and TRBJ2-1, with 13 bases matching TRBD2. The CDR3 has 17 amino acids. V dropped 4 bases and J dropped 3; count of bases not matched to a gene: 6. CDR1 and CDR2 (germline): LNHDA, SQIVND (reference sequence). The chain's CDR3 is CASSSGLAGDLYNEQFF. The CDR3 DNA is TGTGCCAGTAGTAGTGGACTAGCGGGGGACCTCTACAATGAGCAGTTCTTC. Drawing the rest from reference TRBV19 and TRBJ2-1, the complete variable domain is DGGITQSPKYLFRKEGQNVTLSCEQNLNHDAMYWYRQDPGQGLRLIYYSQIVNDFQKGDIAEGYSVSREKKESFPLTVTSAQKNPTAFYLCASSSGLAGDLYNEQFFGPGTRLTVL.

V is TRBV20-1 and J is TRBJ1-4; D perhaps matches TRBD1 (5 bases). V dropped 3 bases and J dropped 10 bases, with 15 bases sitting between them. This CDR3 has 13 amino acids. From germline, CDR1 is DFQATT and CDR2 SNEGSKA (reference sequence). The CDR3: CSARRQGLGKLFF. The CDR3 DNA follows: TGCAGTGCTAGGCGGCAGGGCTTGGGAAAACTGTTTTTT.

The V gene is TRBV5-1, the J gene TRBJ2-5; 7 bases are a match to TRBD1. The end of the DNA is better explained by TRBJ2-7, so the J call may be wrong. Germline V gene lookup returns CDR1 SGHRS and CDR2 YFSETQ. The CDR3 is made up of 15 amino acids. This CDR3 is CASSPRQGEAYEQYF. The CDR3 DNA sequence: TGCGCCAGCAGCCCTAGACAGGGCGAAGCCTACGAGCAGTACTTC.

The chain uses TRBV5-6 and TRBJ2-1; D gene unclear. Germline CDR1 and CDR2: SGHDT and YYEEEE. Deletions cut 0 bases from V and 8 bases from J, with 15 bases between. The CDR3 consists of 15 residues. Written as DNA, the CDR3 is TGTGCCAGCAGCTTGGACCCATCTTTGGGCGATGAGCAGTTCTTC. Its protein is CASSLDPSLGDEQFF.

The V call is TRBV6-5, the J call TRBJ2-5, with 11 bases matching TRBD2. The length of the CDR3 is 13 residues. Germline V gene sequence: CDR1 MNHEY, CDR2 SVGAGI. V shed 8 bases and J 4 bases; nucleotides not matched to a gene: 3. DNA of the CDR3: TGTGCCAGCGGTAGCGGGAGGGGAGAGACCCAGTACTTC. This gives the protein CASGSGRGETQYF.

There are a few counts of this clonotype. The gene calls are TRBV2 and TRBJ1-2; the match to TRBD1 covers 9 bases. V lost 4 bases, J lost 4 bases, and 7 bases stayed unmatched. This CDR3 spans 15 amino acids. Germline CDR1 reads SNHLY; CDR2 reads FYNNEI. CDR3 residues: CASSADRGASYGYTF. CDR3 DNA sequence: TGTGCCAGCAGTGCCGACAGGGGGGCTTCCTATGGCTACACCTTC.

This chain connects TRBV7-8 to TRBJ2-7; TRBD1 or TRBD2 may be the D gene (5 bases each). Between the trimmed V and J ends, which lost 6 bases and 0 bases, there was a span of 9 bases. Germline assignment: CDR1 SGHVS and CDR2 FQNEAQ. The CDR3 covers 13 residues. CDR3 sequence: CASRRDRSYEQYF. CDR3 nucleotide sequence: TGTGCCAGCAGACGGGACCGCTCCTACGAGCAGTACTTC.